This TCR beta chain was retrieved from a study of cytomegalovirus exposure and HLA in healthy donors. The PCR contained 60 Vbeta and 13 Jbeta primers. TCRdb keeps only in-frame clones here, not all; method: immunoSEQ multiplex PCR. The profile shows 150,000 to 200,000 clones, 80% to 90% of them singletons. CDR3 length equals 12 residues. The germline V gene encodes CDR1 MDHEN and CDR2 SYDVKM. Trimming cost V 5 bases and J 5 bases; bases outside gene matches: 0. This chain joins TRBV28 and TRBJ1-2; 9 bases are shared with TRBD1. The source of this sequence is a man aged 18 to 35 in good health and CMV-seropositive. Material for sequencing was PBMCs. The CDR3 loop is CASSDRGYGYTF. In DNA form, the CDR3 reads TGTGCCAGCAGTGACAGGGGGTATGGCTACACCTTC.